This T cell receptor beta chain was captured in a study of blood T cell repertoires in COVID-19. This CDR3 is 14 amino acids long. Profiled with immunoSEQ multiplex PCR; TCRdb holds only in-frame clones, not every one. The sample has tens of thousands of clones, about three quarters seen once. The chain carries TRBV21-1 and TRBJ2-1; the table's D call, TRBD2, was not checked against the DNA. TRBV21-1 is annotated as a pseudogene. The clonotype was recovered from a woman in her sixties or seventies with acute or convalescent COVID-19. Sequencing was performed on peripheral blood. The CDR3 loop is CASSYRTHCNEQFF. The CDR3 DNA is TGTGCCAGCAGCTACCGGACTCATTGCAATGAGCAGTTCTTC.